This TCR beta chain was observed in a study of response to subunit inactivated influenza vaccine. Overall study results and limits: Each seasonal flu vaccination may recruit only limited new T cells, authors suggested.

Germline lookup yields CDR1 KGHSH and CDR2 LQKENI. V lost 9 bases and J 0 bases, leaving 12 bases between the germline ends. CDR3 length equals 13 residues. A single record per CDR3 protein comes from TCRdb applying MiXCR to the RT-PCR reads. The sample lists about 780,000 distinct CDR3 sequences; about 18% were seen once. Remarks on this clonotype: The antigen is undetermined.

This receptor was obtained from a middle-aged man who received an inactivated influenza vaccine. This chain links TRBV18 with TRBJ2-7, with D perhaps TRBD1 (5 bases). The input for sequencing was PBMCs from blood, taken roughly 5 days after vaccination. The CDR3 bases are TGTGCCAGTGCAGGGCAGAACTCCTACGAGCAGTACTTC. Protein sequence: CASAGQNSYEQYF. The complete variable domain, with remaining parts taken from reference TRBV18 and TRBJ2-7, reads NAGVMQNPRHLVRRRGQEARLRCSPMKGHSHVYWYRQLPEEGLKFMVYLQKENIIDESGMPKERFSAEFPKEGPSILRIQQVVRGDSAAYFCASAGQNSYEQYFGPGTRLTVT.